The 12 T cell receptor beta chains presented below share a single source sample, sequenced in a study of shared clonotypes between healthy human individuals. Sequenced by immunoSEQ multiplex PCR; TCRdb stores in-frame clones only, minus some. This sample has about 2.4 million clones, with approximately 93% found just once. Specimen: naive CD4+ T cells from PBMCs. The sample's subset: CD45RA+ positively selected. The origin of the receptors is a man between 18 and 35 years old in good health. Some clones in this sample may be carry-over from other donors' samples.

The rearrangement joins TRBV5-1 to TRBJ2-1; D uncertain. V dropped 4 bases and J dropped 8 bases, with 16 bases sitting between them. This CDR3 has 14 amino acids. CDR1 SGHRS and CDR2 YFSETQ come from the germline V gene. The CDR3 region is CASSPRKRHDEQFF. DNA for the CDR3: TGCGCCAGCAGCCCCCGGAAAAGGCACGATGAGCAGTTCTTC.

In nucleotides, the CDR3 is TGTGCCAGCAGCGTAGGGGGACAGCATAATGAAAAACTGTTTTTT. Protein: CASSVGGQHNEKLFF. V usage is TRBV9 and J usage is TRBJ1-4, with 7 nucleotides matching TRBD1. There are 15 residues in the CDR3. J was trimmed by 4 bases and V by 0 bases; bases with no gene match: 3. CDR1 is SGDLS, CDR2 YYNGEE, per germline. The variable domain in full, with the rest retrieved from reference TRBV9 and TRBJ1-4, is DSGVTQTPKHLITATGQRVTLRCSPRSGDLSVYWYQQSLDQGLQFLIQYYNGEERAKGNILERFSAQQFPDLHSELNLSSLELGDSALYFCASSVGGQHNEKLFFGSGTQLSVL.

The CDR3 nucleotides are TGCGCCAGCAGCGCGGGAGGACACCCGTCATGGGGTGAAAAACTGTTTTTT. It codes for CASSAGGHPSWGEKLFF. This rearrangement joins TRBV5-1 to TRBJ1-4, with D maybe TRBD1 (5 bases). The CDR3 is 17 amino acids. The V end was cut by 4 bases, the J end by 7 bases, with 23 bases between. Germline CDR1 SGHRS, CDR2 YFSETQ. Supplemented by reference TRBV5-1 and TRBJ1-4, the full variable domain reads KAGVTQTPRYLIKTRGQQVTLSCSPISGHRSVSWYQQTPGQGLQFLFEYFSETQRNKGNFPGRFSGRQFSNSRSEMNVSTLELGDSALYLCASSAGGHPSWGEKLFFGSGTQLSVL.

V is TRBV6-1 and J is TRBJ2-5; the match to TRBD2 covers 7 bases. The CDR3 length is 12 residues. Germline values: CDR1 MNHNS, CDR2 SASEGT. The J segment lost 5 bases and the V segment lost 8 bases, leaving 5 bases of the junction unmatched. The DNA of the CDR3 is TGTGCCAGCGCTCTGGGGGGGGAGACCCAGTACTTC. It translates to CASALGGETQYF.

The chain joins TRBV9 to TRBJ2-2, with D unresolved. In germline, CDR1 is SGDLS, CDR2 YYNGEE. V was shortened by 1 base and J by 5 bases, with 12 bases between the two germline ends. The CDR3 is made up of 15 amino acids. This CDR3 reads CASSVKPLGTGELFF. In DNA form, the CDR3 reads TGTGCCAGCAGCGTAAAACCCCTGGGGACCGGGGAGCTGTTTTTT.

This chain links TRBV18 with TRBJ2-5, with 7 bases fitting TRBD1. Trimming removed 1 base from V and 5 bases from J; junction bases left unmatched: 7. The CDR3 is 15 residues long. Germline V CDR1 and CDR2: KGHSH, LQKENI. CDR3 loop: CASSPQRQGKETQYF. The DNA for the CDR3 is TGTGCCAGCTCACCACAGCGACAGGGAAAGGAGACCCAGTACTTC.

The gene calls are TRBV2 and TRBJ2-4, with 7 bases fitting TRBD2. Germline V CDR1 and CDR2: SNHLY, FYNNEI. This CDR3 is 16 amino acids long. J gave up 2 bases and V 1 base, and 5 bases lay outside the gene matches. CDR3 region: CASSEVSGGTKNIQYF. The CDR3 region has the DNA TGTGCCAGCAGTGAAGTCTCGGGAGGAACCAAAAACATTCAGTACTTC.

CDR3 protein: CASSFTGGDTEAFF. CDR3 in DNA: TGTGCCAGTAGTTTTACAGGGGGAGACACTGAAGCTTTCTTT. The V and J genes are TRBV19 and TRBJ1-1; 8 nucleotides agree with TRBD1. Germline V CDR1 and CDR2: LNHDA, SQIVND (reference sequence). V was clipped by 5 bases and J by 3 bases; unmatched bases: 5. The CDR3 loop spans 14 amino acids.

This rearrangement joins TRBV27 to TRBJ2-3, with D unresolved. V gave up 7 bases and J gave up 0 bases, with 17 bases separating them. Per germline, CDR1 MNHEY and CDR2 SMNVEV (reference sequence). The CDR3 consists of 16 residues. The CDR3 coding sequence is TGTGCCAGCACCTCCTCCTGGGGTCATAGCACAGATACGCAGTATTTT. This gives the protein CASTSSWGHSTDTQYF.

About this clone: Other DNA sequences within the sample encode an identical CDR3. The rearrangement joins TRBV18 to TRBJ2-5, with TRBD1 matching 8 bases. V trimming: 6 bases; J trimming: 1 base; junction bases outside the gene matches: 1. Germline V gene data show CDR1 as KGHSH and CDR2 as LQKENI. The CDR3 loop spans 13 amino acids. The CDR3 nucleotides are TGTGCCAGCTCCAGGGGGCCCCAAGAGACCCAGTACTTC. This codes for CASSRGPQETQYF.

V and J are TRBV7-2 and TRBJ2-7; 7 positions agree with TRBD2. The CDR3 loop spans 14 amino acids. The J segment lost 6 bases and the V segment lost 4 bases, leaving 9 bases of the junction unmatched. Germline V gives CDR1 SGHTA, CDR2 FQGNSA. Written as DNA, the CDR3 is TGTGCCAGCAGCTGGCTGACTAGCAGCCGCGAGCAGTACTTC. Protein product: CASSWLTSSREQYF.

The V call is TRBV10-3, the J call TRBJ2-1; D is ambiguous. The germline gives CDR1 ENHRY, CDR2 SYGVKD. The germline V and J ends were trimmed by 0 bases and 0 bases, with 12 bases remaining between them. The CDR3 is made up of 17 amino acids. This CDR3 is CAISESRRPSSYNEQFF. The CDR3 nucleotides are TGTGCCATCAGTGAGTCCAGGCGGCCTAGCTCCTACAATGAGCAGTTCTTC.